Shown below are 8 T cell receptor beta chains from a single sample sequenced in a study of OX40 agonist ivuxolimab in advanced cancers. Some clones are missing from TCRdb's copy, which holds only in-frame ones; the method was immunoSEQ multiplex PCR. The repertoire holds about 60,000 clones, with roughly 87% as singletons. This specimen consisted of CD4+ or CD8+ T cells sorted from blood, obtained in a trial of the OX40 agonist ivuxolimab. The origin of the receptors is an adult with an advanced solid tumor such as melanoma, head and neck, liver or kidney cancer.

J is TRBJ2-3 and V is TRBV5-1, with D possibly TRBD2 on 6 matching bases. The CDR3 covers 17 residues. V lost 0 bases and J lost 3, with 17 bases in between. Germline lookup yields CDR1 SGHRS and CDR2 YFSETQ. The CDR3 DNA is TGCGCCAGCAGCTTGGAAGGAGGGCTAGAAGGGACAGATACGCAGTATTTT. This translates into CASSLEGGLEGTDTQYF.

V and J are TRBV5-1 and TRBJ1-2; TRBD1 is a possible D gene (6 bases). CDR1 and CDR2 from the germline V gene are SGHRS and YFSETQ. The CDR3 is made up of 15 amino acids. V shed 1 base and J shed 6 bases, with 16 bases lying between them. Here the CDR3 DNA reads TGCGCCAGCAGCTTGAGAGTGGCAGGGGCGGATGGCTACACCTTC. Translating gives CASSLRVAGADGYTF. Supplemented by reference TRBV5-1 and TRBJ1-2, the full variable domain reads KAGVTQTPRYLIKTRGQQVTLSCSPISGHRSVSWYQQTPGQGLQFLFEYFSETQRNKGNFPGRFSGRQFSNSRSEMNVSTLELGDSALYLCASSLRVAGADGYTFGSGTRLTVV.

V and J are TRBV2 and TRBJ2-1; D gene uncertain. Trimming removed 3 bases from V and 10 bases from J, with 10 bases in between. CDR1 and CDR2 (germline): SNHLY, FYNNEI. The CDR3 has 12 amino acids. The CDR3 here is CASSDNRREQFF. Here the CDR3 DNA reads TGTGCCAGCAGTGATAACCGGCGAGAGCAGTTCTTC. The full variable domain, in which reference TRBV2 and TRBJ2-1 provide the parts outside the CDR3, is EPEVTQTPSHQVTQMGQEVILRCVPISNHLYFYWYRQILGQKVEFLVSFYNNEISEKSEIFDDQFSVERPDGSNFTLKIRSTKLEDSAMYFCASSDNRREQFFGPGTRLTVL.

The chain has TRBV7-2 and TRBJ2-7, with TRBD2 as a possible D gene (6 bases). Germline-derived CDR1 and CDR2 are SGHTA and FQGNSA. V lost 3 bases to trimming and J lost 0 bases, with 9 bases between them. The CDR3 is 14 amino acids. CDR3 DNA sequence: TGTGCCAGCAGCTTCAGCGGGTCCTCCTACGAGCAGTACTTC. Translating it yields CASSFSGSSYEQYF.

This chain links TRBV6-5 with TRBJ2-2, with D perhaps TRBD2 (6 bases). Germline CDR1 is MNHEY and CDR2 is SVGAGI. The ends were cut back, 4 bases at V and 7 bases at J, with 7 bases in the middle. The CDR3 runs 12 residues. The CDR3 region has the DNA TGTGCCAGCAGTTCCGGGAGCGGGGAGCTGTTTTTT. This sequence encodes CASSSGSGELFF.

This clone was counted a single time. The rearrangement uses TRBV21-1 and TRBJ2-1; whether TRBD2, the table's D call, matches the DNA was not checked. TRBV21-1 is designated a pseudogene. The CDR3 totals 14 residues. CDR3 in DNA: TGTGCCAGCAGCAAAATTCCGGGCTACAATGAGCAGTTCTTC. Amino acid sequence: CASSKIPGYNEQFF.

The V gene is TRBV6-6, the J gene TRBJ1-1; D is undetermined. CDR1 and CDR2 (germline): MNHNY, SVGAGI (reference sequence). This CDR3 is built from 16 residues. Deletions cut 4 bases from V and 4 bases from J, with 19 bases between. The CDR3 protein is CASSLGLAGPGTEAFF. For the CDR3, the DNA is TGTGCCAGCAGTTTAGGTTTGGCGGGCCCCGGCACTGAAGCTTTCTTT.

The chain links TRBV7-2 to TRBJ1-1; tentative D call: TRBD1 (5 bases). Trimming stripped 3 bases from V and 8 bases from J, with 13 bases between. Germline CDR1 reads SGHTA; CDR2 reads FQGNSA. This CDR3 has 13 amino acids. In DNA, the CDR3 is TGTGCCAGCAGCTTTTTCCCAGGGTTGGAAGCTTTCTTT. It yields the protein CASSFFPGLEAFF.